The 30 T cell receptor beta chains in this list originate from one sample, sequenced in a study of T cell repertoires in cytomegalovirus infection. TCRdb recomputed calls from the reads with MiXCR, one row per CDR3 protein. The sample lists around 740,000 distinct CDR3 sequences; 35% to 45% were seen once. The specimen sequenced was PBMCs. Source of these receptors: a human donor in good health (CMV status not recorded). Some clones in this sample may be carry-over from other donors' samples.

The chain uses TRBV6-2 or TRBV6-3 and TRBJ1-3; 8 bases fit TRBD1. Germline V gene data show CDR1 as MNHEY and CDR2 as SVGEGT. The junction had 13 bases not matched to a gene; V was cut back by 6 bases and J by 0 bases. The CDR3 runs to 18 residues. The DNA for the CDR3 is TGTGCCAGCAGGCTTGCAGGGGGCCGACGGGGCTCTGGAAACACCATATATTTT. This codes for CASRLAGGRRGSGNTIYF.

The CDR3 DNA reads as TGTGCCACCAGCAAAGGAGACAGGGCCTACGAGCAGTACTTC. Protein: CATSKGDRAYEQYF. The V and J genes are TRBV24-1 and TRBJ2-7; 7 bases are a match to TRBD1. Per germline, CDR1 KGHDR and CDR2 SFDVKD. The J segment lost 2 bases and the V segment lost 7 bases, leaving 7 bases of the junction unmatched. The CDR3 has 14 amino acids.

V usage is TRBV6-8 and J usage is TRBJ2-2; 8 bases map to TRBD1. The CDR3 is 17 residues long. The germline V gene has CDR1 MNHGY and CDR2 SAAAGT. V lost 6 bases to trimming and J lost 1 base; unmatched junction nucleotides: 10. CDR3 amino acids: CASRPAAGTGNTGELFF. In DNA, the CDR3 is TGTGCCAGCAGGCCCGCCGCCGGGACAGGGAACACCGGGGAGCTGTTTTTT.

This rearrangement joins TRBV28 to TRBJ2-1, with 8 bases that match TRBD2. V shed 4 bases and J 5 bases; nucleotides not matched to a gene: 10. Germline V gene lookup returns CDR1 MDHEN and CDR2 SYDVKM. This CDR3 has 16 residues. CDR3 protein: CASSSTGTRDNNEQFF. CDR3 DNA sequence: TGTGCCAGCAGTTCCACCGGGACTAGAGATAACAATGAGCAGTTCTTC.

This clonotype came up a few times. The chain has TRBV19 and TRBJ1-5, with D perhaps matching TRBD1 (5 bases). The CDR3 consists of 15 residues. Germline CDR1 reads LNHDA; CDR2 reads SQIVND (reference sequence). V lost 4 bases and J 1 base, leaving 11 bases between the germline ends. CDR3 bases: TGTGCCAGTAGTAATGGCAGGGCGAGCAATCAGCCCCAGCATTTT. Its translation: CASSNGRASNQPQHF. Complete variable domain (other parts from reference TRBV19 and TRBJ1-5): DGGITQSPKYLFRKEGQNVTLSCEQNLNHDAMYWYRQDPGQGLRLIYYSQIVNDFQKGDIAEGYSVSREKKESFPLTVTSAQKNPTAFYLCASSNGRASNQPQHFGDGTRLSIL.

This chain joins TRBV14 and TRBJ2-2, with 7 nucleotides matching TRBD1. The length of the CDR3 is 18 residues. Germline-derived CDR1 and CDR2 are SGHDN and FVKESK. V was pared by 1 base and J by 0 bases, with 8 bases of the junction left unmatched. In DNA, the CDR3 is TGTGCCAGCAGCCAAGTGGGTACCGGGACAGCGAACACCGGGGAGCTGTTTTTT. Translating it yields CASSQVGTGTANTGELFF. The complete variable domain, with remaining parts taken from reference TRBV14 and TRBJ2-2, reads EAGVTQFPSHSVIEKGQTVTLRCDPISGHDNLYWYRRVMGKEIKFLLHFVKESKQDESGMPNNRFLAERTGGTYSTLKVQPAELEDSGVYFCASSQVGTGTANTGELFFGEGSRLTVL.

J is TRBJ1-2 and V is TRBV12-3 or TRBV12-4; perhaps TRBD1 as D (5 bases). This CDR3 is 14 amino acids long. V was pared by 4 bases and J by 5 bases, with 14 bases between. The CDR3 protein is CASSWGGDSYGYTF. Here the CDR3 DNA reads TGTGCCAGCAGTTGGGGCGGAGACTCTTATGGCTACACCTTC.

The chain combines TRBV29-1 with TRBJ2-7; perhaps TRBD1 as D (5 bases). The CDR3 has 13 amino acids. Per the germline V gene, CDR1 is SQVTM and CDR2 is ANQGSEA. V was shortened by 6 bases and J by 5 bases, with 17 bases between the two germline ends. DNA of the CDR3: TGCAGCGTCCACCCTCAGGGTTCCCACGAGCAGTACTTC. Protein sequence: CSVHPQGSHEQYF.

The genes are TRBV30 and TRBJ2-7, with 7 bases aligning to TRBD2. J lost 2 bases, V lost 1 base, and 5 bases had no gene match. The CDR3 consists of 14 residues. Germline CDR1 reads GTSNPN; CDR2 reads SVGIG (reference sequence). The CDR3 loop is CAWSAGGSTYEQYF. In DNA, the CDR3 is TGTGCCTGGAGTGCCGGGGGGAGCACCTACGAGCAGTACTTC.

The gene calls are TRBV2 and TRBJ2-3, with 8 bases that match TRBD1. Germline lookup yields CDR1 SNHLY and CDR2 FYNNEI. V trimming: 9 bases; J trimming: 1 base; junction bases outside the gene matches: 6. This CDR3 comprises 14 residues. CDR3 protein: CARTGVGGTDTQYF. The CDR3 DNA is TGTGCCAGGACAGGGGTAGGGGGCACAGATACGCAGTATTTT.

V is TRBV6-6 and J is TRBJ1-1; D gene uncertain. The CDR3 has 10 amino acids. CDR1 MNHNY and CDR2 SVGAGI come from the germline V gene (reference sequence). Trimming pared 5 bases from V and 9 bases from J, leaving 7 bases between. The CDR3 protein is CASSELQAFF. The CDR3 nucleotides read TGTGCCAGCAGTGAGCTCCAAGCTTTCTTT.

The rearrangement joins TRBV7-8 to TRBJ1-5; 8 bases are shared with TRBD1. Germline CDR1 is SGHVS and CDR2 is FQNEAQ. This CDR3 region has 18 residues. Trimming cost V 5 bases and J 1 base; bases outside gene matches: 13. This CDR3 is CASSRGEGQGSSNQPQHF. The CDR3 DNA reads as TGTGCCAGCAGCCGAGGGGAAGGACAGGGCTCGAGCAATCAGCCCCAGCATTTT.

On this clonotype: At one end the junction does not follow the germline gene, possibly because of a read error. The chain uses TRBV13 and TRBJ2-4; TRBD2 matches at 10 bases. CDR1 PRHDT and CDR2 FYEKMQ come from the germline V gene (reference sequence). The CDR3 extends over 16 amino acids. In DNA form, the CDR3 reads TGTGCAAGCAGCTCAATAGCGGGAGGTGCCAAAAACATTCCGTACTTC. Protein sequence: CASSSIAGGAKNIPYF.

This chain uses TRBV19 with TRBJ1-1; TRBD1 agrees at 8 bases. CDR1 LNHDA and CDR2 SQIVND come from the germline V gene (reference sequence). This CDR3 region has 16 residues. Unmatched junction bases numbered 10, after V lost 1 base and J lost 6 bases. The CDR3 loop reads CASSIAGQGAPAEAFF. For the CDR3, the DNA is TGTGCCAGTAGTATAGCGGGGCAGGGGGCGCCGGCTGAAGCTTTCTTT.

CDR3 nucleotides: TGTGCCAGCAGCTTGGGGCAGTGGAATCAGCCCCAGCATTTT. Translating it yields CASSLGQWNQPQHF. This chain joins TRBV5-6 and TRBJ1-5, with no clear D. Germline V gene sequence: CDR1 SGHDT, CDR2 YYEEEE. CDR3 size: 14 residues. Deletions cut 0 bases from V and 4 bases from J, with 8 bases between.

The sample holds a few counts of this clonotype. This chain links TRBV7-9 with TRBJ1-3, with 7 bases identical to TRBD1. J gave up 8 bases and V 5 bases, and 6 bases lay outside the gene matches. The germline gives CDR1 SEHNR, CDR2 FQNEAQ (reference sequence). The CDR3 contains 13 residues. CDR3 loop: CASSRGGRDTIYF. CDR3 bases: TGTGCCAGCAGCCGAGGGGGCCGAGACACCATATATTTT.

V is TRBV19 and J is TRBJ2-1; D not resolved. V lost 5 bases to trimming and J lost 6 bases, with 11 bases between them. The CDR3 consists of 13 residues. Germline V lookup: CDR1 LNHDA, CDR2 SQIVND (reference sequence). CDR3 DNA: TGTGCCAGTAGTGTAAATCTCGCCAATGAGCAGTTCTTC. Translation: CASSVNLANEQFF.

The CDR3 is CASSLDGAGRPQHF. The CDR3 DNA is TGCGCCAGCAGCCTGGACGGCGCGGGGAGGCCCCAGCATTTT. The chain uses TRBV5-1 and TRBJ1-5; D is uncertain. This CDR3 has 14 residues. Trimming removed 4 bases at V and 9 bases at J, with 17 bases between. Germline lookup yields CDR1 SGHRS and CDR2 YFSETQ.

This chain uses TRBV6-6 with TRBJ1-2, with D possibly being TRBD1 (5 bases). Germline V gene data show CDR1 as MNHNY and CDR2 as SVGAGI (reference sequence). With 0 bases removed from V and 6 bases from J, the gap between germline ends came to 14 bases. The CDR3 is 15 residues long. The CDR3 is CASSYSSGRRDGYTF. The CDR3 region has the DNA TGTGCCAGCAGTTACTCGTCAGGGAGGCGAGATGGCTACACCTTC.

V gene TRBV12-3 or TRBV12-4 combines with J gene TRBJ2-3, with D perhaps TRBD2 (6 bases). Trimming shortened V by 6 bases and J by 7 bases, and 23 bases separated the two germline ends. This CDR3 is 16 amino acids long. The CDR3 DNA reads TGTGCCAGCAGCCTACAGGCGCTGGGTAGCGGTCATACGCAGTATTTT. Its protein product is CASSLQALGSGHTQYF.

The sample holds a few counts of this clonotype. The chain couples TRBV20-1 to TRBJ2-5, with 10 nucleotides matching TRBD2. CDR3 length: 19 amino acids. The V segment lost 0 bases and the J segment 5 bases; nucleotides outside the gene matches: 18. The germline V gene encodes CDR1 DFQATT and CDR2 SNEGSKA (reference sequence). The CDR3 sequence: CSARDPEAGGQVGGETQYF. As DNA, the CDR3 is TGCAGTGCTAGAGATCCCGAAGCGGGGGGGCAAGTAGGAGGGGAGACCCAGTACTTC.

This clonotype was detected a few times. J is TRBJ2-3 and V is TRBV7-3; 10 bases are shared with TRBD2. The CDR3 is 15 amino acids. With V trimmed by 6 bases and J by 6 bases, 9 bases remained unmatched. Germline V gives CDR1 SGHTA, CDR2 FQGTGA. CDR3 nucleotide sequence: TGTGCCAGCAGTTGGACTAGCGGTCGACTGGATACGCAGTATTTT. Amino acids: CASSWTSGRLDTQYF.

This clonotype appeared many times. V usage is TRBV7-2 and J usage is TRBJ1-2; D not resolved. The ends were cut back, 5 bases at V and 4 bases at J, with 8 bases in the middle. In germline, CDR1 is SGHTA, CDR2 FQGNSA. The CDR3 extends over 12 amino acids. CDR3 protein: CASSVDFYGYTF. The CDR3, as DNA: TGTGCCAGCAGCGTCGATTTCTATGGCTACACCTTC.

The chain couples TRBV2 to TRBJ1-5, with D maybe TRBD1 (5 bases). V was clipped by 4 bases and J by 13 bases, with 11 bases between them. The CDR3 spans 11 residues. Germline V gene sequence: CDR1 SNHLY, CDR2 FYNNEI. The CDR3 loop is CASSVQDKQHF. DNA for the CDR3: TGTGCCAGCAGTGTTCAGGACAAACAGCATTTT.

The chain links TRBV7-8 to TRBJ2-1; perhaps TRBD1 as D (5 bases). With 2 bases removed from V and 9 bases from J, the gap between germline ends came to 11 bases. This CDR3 comprises 13 residues. CDR1 is SGHVS and CDR2 is FQNEAQ in the germline V gene. CDR3 amino acids: CASSLRSGLEQFF. Written as DNA, the CDR3 is TGTGCCAGCAGCTTAAGGTCAGGGCTTGAGCAGTTCTTC.

The chain combines TRBV19 with TRBJ2-5; TRBD1 might be the D (5 bases). Germline-derived CDR1 and CDR2 are LNHDA and SQIVND (reference sequence). The CDR3 contains 16 residues. With 8 bases removed from V and 5 bases from J, the gap between germline ends came to 24 bases. CDR3 loop: CASSDIRAIPQETQYF. Here the CDR3 DNA reads TGTGCCAGTTCTGACATCAGGGCCATTCCCCAGGAGACCCAGTACTTC.

V gene TRBV15 combines with J gene TRBJ2-1; no clear D. Germline V gene lookup returns CDR1 LNHNV and CDR2 YYDKDF (reference sequence). With 0 bases removed from V and 12 bases from J, the gap between germline ends came to 15 bases. This CDR3 region has 14 residues. CDR3 sequence: CATSREKTASRQFF. The CDR3 DNA is TGTGCCACCAGCAGAGAGAAGACGGCGTCACGGCAGTTCTTC. Drawing the rest from reference TRBV15 and TRBJ2-1, the complete variable domain is DAMVIQNPRYQVTQFGKPVTLSCSQTLNHNVMYWYQQKSSQAPKLLFHYYDKDFNNEADTPDNFQSRRPNTSFCFLDIRSPGLGDTAMYLCATSREKTASRQFFGPGTRLTVL.

This clonotype has at least ten counts. The rearrangement uses TRBV11-1 and TRBJ2-7; tentatively, D is TRBD2 (5 bases). V lost 5 bases, J lost 0 bases, and 14 bases lay in between. The CDR3 has 15 amino acids. The germline gives CDR1 SGHAT, CDR2 FQDESV (reference sequence). The CDR3 nucleotides are TGTGCCAGCAGCCCTACCGGGATGTACTCCTACGAGCAGTACTTC. Protein product: CASSPTGMYSYEQYF.

This clonotype is a singleton in its sample. The CDR3 nucleotides read TGTGCCACCAGCAGAGATTTGGAGACCCAGTACTTC. Its translation: CATSRDLETQYF. The rearrangement joins TRBV15 to TRBJ2-5; no clear D gene. V was clipped by 0 bases and J by 5 bases, with 4 bases between them. The CDR3 runs to 12 residues. CDR1 LNHNV and CDR2 YYDKDF come from the germline V gene (reference sequence).

This clonotype came up a few times. The chain is built from TRBV4-1 and TRBJ2-3; 11 bases align to TRBD2. CDR3 size: 16 residues. V dropped 4 bases and J dropped 2; count of bases not matched to a gene: 5. Looked up from germline, CDR1 is MGHRA and CDR2 is YSYEKL. The CDR3 protein is CASSRIAGGDTDTQYF. For the CDR3, the DNA is TGCGCCAGCAGCCGGATAGCGGGGGGGGACACAGATACGCAGTATTTT.